This T cell receptor beta chain came from a study of T cells in Graves' hyperthyroidism and ophthalmopathy. Stable disease denoted Graves' hyperthyroidism without ophthalmopathy progression within 18 months. Diagnosis of hyperthyroidism was new in patients aged 18 to 65, and its duration was under 2 months. Lactation, pregnancy, other autoimmune disease or uncontrolled infection excluded patients. Thyroid ultrasound and orbital computed tomography, with clinical symptoms and serum thyroxine and TRAb, informed diagnoses. The CDR3 length is 10 residues. Germline CDR1 SGHAT, CDR2 FQNNGV. The ends were cut back, 8 bases at V and 8 bases at J, with 9 bases in the middle. This clonotype has a handful of counts. TCR beta CDR3 regions were amplified from RNA transcripts. Using the HTBI primer set, a first-round RT-PCR was run on the TCR CDR3. TCRdb recomputed calls from the multiplex PCR reads with MiXCR, one row per CDR3 protein. The table shows hundreds of thousands of distinct CDR3 sequences, with roughly 40% occurring only once.

The sequence was obtained from a man between 18 and 29 years old with Graves' hyperthyroidism. V is TRBV11-2 and J is TRBJ2-5; the D is unclear. The sequenced sample was blood. CDR3 loop: CASAGGTQYF. The CDR3 DNA sequence: TGTGCCAGCGCCGGCGGAACCCAGTACTTC.